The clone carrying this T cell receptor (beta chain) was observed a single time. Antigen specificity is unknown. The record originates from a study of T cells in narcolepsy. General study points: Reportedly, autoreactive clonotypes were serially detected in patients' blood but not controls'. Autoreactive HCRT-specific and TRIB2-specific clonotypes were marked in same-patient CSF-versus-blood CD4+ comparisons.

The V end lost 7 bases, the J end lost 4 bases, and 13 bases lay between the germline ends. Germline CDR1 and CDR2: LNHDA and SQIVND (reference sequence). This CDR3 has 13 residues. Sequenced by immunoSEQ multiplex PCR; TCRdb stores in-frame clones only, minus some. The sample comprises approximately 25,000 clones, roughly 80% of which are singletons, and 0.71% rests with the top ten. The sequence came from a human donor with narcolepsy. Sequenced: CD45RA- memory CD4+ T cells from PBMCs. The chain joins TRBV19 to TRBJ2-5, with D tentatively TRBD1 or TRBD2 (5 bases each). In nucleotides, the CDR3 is TGTGCCAGTATGGGGGTAGATTTAGAGACCCAGTACTTC. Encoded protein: CASMGVDLETQYF.